This T cell receptor (beta chain) was documented in a study of blood T cell repertoires in COVID-19. Whole-study context: COVID-19 samples from acute and convalescent phases originated in the United States, Italy and Spain. T cells, B-cell-depleted T cells, or PBMCs supplied cDNA or gDNA.

The repertoire was sequenced with immunoSEQ multiplex PCR; TCRdb's copy has only in-frame clones and lacks some. The sample yields approximately 390,000 clones, around 87% seen once. The junction had 5 bases not matched to a gene; V was cut back by 6 bases and J by 7 bases. Germline V gene data show CDR1 as LGHNT and CDR2 as FRNRAP. This CDR3 has 14 amino acids. The chain recombines TRBV12-5 with TRBJ1-4; 10 nucleotides line up with TRBD1. The sample taken for sequencing was peripheral blood. The clonotype comes from a woman between 55 and 75 years old with COVID-19, enrolled during active disease. CDR3 sequence: CASGPGQGVEKLFF. CDR3 nucleotide sequence: TGTGCTAGTGGCCCAGGACAGGGGGTTGAAAAACTGTTTTTT.